These 25 T cell receptor beta chains originate from one sample sequenced in a study of blood T cells in healthy people across ages. Combining a sample-barcoded 5' primer with a J-beta primer mix, a second PCR ran for 7 to 11 cycles. TCRdb fed the 5' RACE reads into MiXCR, producing one record per CDR3 protein. The sample shows about 670,000 distinct CDR3 sequences, 40% to 45% of them seen only once. What was sequenced was blood. The origin of the receptors is an older man in good health.

J is TRBJ1-6 and V is TRBV3-1, with D perhaps TRBD1 (5 bases). CDR3 length: 15 residues. Germline V CDR1 and CDR2: LGHDT, YNNKEL (reference sequence). The germline V and J ends were trimmed by 1 base and 10 bases, with 14 bases remaining between them. Here the CDR3 DNA reads TGTGCCAGCAGCCAAGGAGGGGCAGACGGGTCACCCCTCCACTTT. Its translation: CASSQGGADGSPLHF.

In this sample, this clonotype turned up a few times. The chain recombines TRBV7-2 with TRBJ2-4, with D possibly called TRBD1 or TRBD2 (5 bases each). The end of the DNA is better explained by TRBJ2-7, so the J call may be wrong. The CDR3 totals 13 residues. Per germline, CDR1 SGHTA and CDR2 FQGNSA. The CDR3 spells CASSRDGLGEQYF. CDR3 nucleotides: TGTGCCAGCAGCCGGGACGGCCTGGGCGAGCAGTACTTC.

This chain links TRBV12-5 with TRBJ2-5; no clear D gene. The V gene's germline CDR1 is LGHNT and CDR2 FRNRAP. The length of the CDR3 is 16 residues. V lost 0 bases, J lost 0 bases, and 11 bases lay in between. CDR3 in amino acids: CASGLVTVGNQETQYF. In DNA, the CDR3 is TGTGCTAGTGGTTTGGTAACGGTGGGGAACCAAGAGACCCAGTACTTC.

This clonotype was recorded a few times. The V and J genes are TRBV6-2 or TRBV6-3 and TRBJ2-3; the D call may be TRBD1 or TRBD2 (5 bases each). The germline V gene has CDR1 MNHEY and CDR2 SVGEGT. There are 14 residues in the CDR3. The ends were cut back, 7 bases at V and 3 bases at J, with 14 bases in the middle. In DNA, the CDR3 is TGTGCCAGCAAAAAACCGGGGCTGACAGATACGCAGTATTTT. It is translated as CASKKPGLTDTQYF.

This clonotype was counted a few times. The rearrangement links TRBV7-2 to TRBJ2-3, with unresolved D. Germline values: CDR1 SGHTA, CDR2 FQGNSA. CDR3 length: 16 amino acids. V was trimmed by 1 base and J by 0 bases, leaving 11 bases between them. CDR3 bases: TGTGCCAGCAGCTTAGAACTAAGCAGGAGCACAGATACGCAGTATTTT. This codes for CASSLELSRSTDTQYF.

This clonotype was found a few times. The J gene is TRBJ1-2, the V gene TRBV15; D uncertain. The CDR3 runs 15 residues. The ends were cut back, 1 base at V and 8 bases at J, with 17 bases in the middle. Per the germline V gene, CDR1 is LNHNV and CDR2 is YYDKDF (reference sequence). The CDR3 DNA sequence: TGTGCCACCAGCAGAGTCCCGGCGGACCTCGGAGGCTACACCTTC. It codes for CATSRVPADLGGYTF.

The rearrangement joins TRBV4-2 to TRBJ1-6; D ambiguous. V lost 0 bases to trimming and J lost 7 bases, with 7 bases between them. This CDR3 has 14 amino acids. Germline values: CDR1 LGHNA, CDR2 YNFKEQ. Here the CDR3 reads CASSQDRRNSPLHF. In nucleotides, the CDR3 is TGTGCCAGCAGCCAAGACAGGCGCAATTCACCCCTCCACTTT.

J is TRBJ2-1 and V is TRBV6-2 or TRBV6-3, with 11 bases aligning to TRBD2. V dropped 2 bases and J dropped 6; count of bases not matched to a gene: 3. This CDR3 has 15 amino acids. Germline-derived CDR1 and CDR2 are MNHEY and SVGEGT. CDR3 coding DNA: TGTGCCAGCAGTTACGCACTAGCGGGGGCCAATGAGCAGTTCTTC. It codes for CASSYALAGANEQFF.

Remarks on this clonotype: Just one base apart from a much larger clone, this may be a read error. The chain is built from TRBV27 and TRBJ2-6, with 8 bases lining up with TRBD1. The CDR3 is 16 amino acids. Germline V CDR1 and CDR2: MNHEY, SMNVEV (reference sequence). The CDR3 DNA follows: TGTGCCAGCAGTATGACAGGGGTCTCTGGGGCCAACGTCCTGATTTTC. It translates to CASSMTGVSGANVLIF.

In regard to this clonotype: One junction end disagrees with the germline gene, perhaps due to a read error. This sequence joins TRBV20-1 and TRBJ1-2; the D gene is possibly TRBD1 (5 bases). This CDR3 has 13 residues. In germline, CDR1 is DFQATT, CDR2 SNEGSKA (reference sequence). The CDR3 DNA sequence: TGCAGTGCTAGAGCGGGGGAGGTCTATGACTACACCTTC. Amino acid sequence: CSARAGEVYDYTF.

V usage is TRBV6-5 and J usage is TRBJ1-5; a possible D gene is TRBD1 (5 bases). In germline, CDR1 is MNHEY, CDR2 SVGAGI. This CDR3 region has 13 residues. V was trimmed by 8 bases and J by 3 bases, leaving 11 bases between them. Here the CDR3 reads CASAFRDNQPQHF. Written as DNA, the CDR3 is TGTGCCAGCGCTTTCAGGGACAATCAGCCCCAGCATTTT.

CDR3 in DNA: TGTGCCAGCAGTCGGACTAGCGGGATAACCTACGAGCAGTACTTC. It is translated as CASSRTSGITYEQYF. The V call is TRBV6-5, the J call TRBJ2-7, with 12 bases matching TRBD2. From germline, CDR1 is MNHEY and CDR2 SVGAGI. This CDR3 has 15 amino acids. V lost 5 bases and J lost 2; bases outside the gene matches: 4.

This clonotype showed up just a few times. This sequence joins TRBV18 and TRBJ2-5; 10 nucleotides match TRBD1. The J call may be in error: the DNA end matches TRBJ2-4 better. CDR3 size: 16 residues. Germline V gene lookup returns CDR1 KGHSH and CDR2 LQKENI. For the CDR3, the DNA is TGTGCCAGCTCACGGTCCGGGACAGGGGACCAAAACATTCAGTACTTC. Encoded protein: CASSRSGTGDQNIQYF.

This clonotype has a handful of counts. The V and J genes are TRBV6-6 and TRBJ1-2, with D tentatively TRBD1 (5 bases). V lost 7 bases, J lost 2 bases, and 14 bases lay in between. CDR3 length: 14 residues. Per the germline V gene, CDR1 is MNHNY and CDR2 is SVGAGI (reference sequence). The CDR3 DNA is TGTGCCAGCACCTACACGGGGGGAAACTATGGCTACACCTTC. Protein sequence: CASTYTGGNYGYTF.

V gene TRBV12-3 or TRBV12-4 combines with J gene TRBJ2-5; D unresolved. The CDR3 sequence is 14 residues long. Trimming removed 3 bases at V and 0 bases at J, with 8 bases between. CDR3 region: CASSFLGNQETQYF. CDR3 sequence (DNA): TGTGCCAGCAGTTTCTTGGGTAACCAAGAGACCCAGTACTTC.

CDR3 nucleotide sequence: TGCGCCAGCGCGAGACAGGGGGCGCGGACTAATGAAAAACTGTTTTTT. Translation: CASARQGARTNEKLFF. The chain carries TRBV5-1 and TRBJ1-4, with 10 bases aligning to TRBD1. The V gene end was trimmed by 7 bases and the J gene end by 2 bases; junction bases not matched to a gene: 8. The CDR3 loop spans 16 amino acids. Per the germline V gene, CDR1 is SGHRS and CDR2 is YFSETQ. Drawing the rest from reference TRBV5-1 and TRBJ1-4, the complete variable domain is KAGVTQTPRYLIKTRGQQVTLSCSPISGHRSVSWYQQTPGQGLQFLFEYFSETQRNKGNFPGRFSGRQFSNSRSEMNVSTLELGDSALYLCASARQGARTNEKLFFGSGTQLSVL.

This chain joins TRBV4-2 and TRBJ2-1, with D tentatively TRBD2 (5 bases). The CDR3 covers 13 residues. Trimming took off 0 bases at V and 10 bases at J, with 10 bases between the two ends. Germline values: CDR1 LGHNA, CDR2 YNFKEQ. CDR3 coding DNA: TGTGCCAGCAGCCAAGATCGGGATTACGAGCAGTTCTTC. Encoded protein: CASSQDRDYEQFF.

This chain joins TRBV5-1 and TRBJ2-1; D gene uncertain. Trimming took 0 bases from V and 9 from J, leaving 10 bases between them. Germline CDR1 is SGHRS and CDR2 is YFSETQ. This CDR3 has 13 residues. In DNA form, the CDR3 reads TGCGCCAGCAGCTTGGTCCGTTTGGGTGAGCAGTTCTTC. It codes for CASSLVRLGEQFF.

There are a few counts of this clonotype. V gene TRBV9 combines with J gene TRBJ2-3; D gene unclear. CDR3 length: 15 residues. V lost 4 bases, J lost 6 bases, and 18 bases lay in between. Germline V gene lookup returns CDR1 SGDLS and CDR2 YYNGEE. For the CDR3, the DNA is TGTGCCAGCAGCCCCCAGGTGCAGGCCCCGGATACGCAGTATTTT. Protein sequence: CASSPQVQAPDTQYF.

This clonotype was found a few times. This chain connects TRBV24-1 to TRBJ1-2; D perhaps matches TRBD1 (5 bases). The CDR3 loop spans 12 amino acids. V lost 9 bases, J lost 1 base, and 8 bases lay in between. Germline lookup yields CDR1 KGHDR and CDR2 SFDVKD. The CDR3 loop reads CATRGGNYGYTF. Written as DNA, the CDR3 is TGTGCCACCCGGGGGGGTAACTATGGCTACACCTTC.

This sequence joins TRBV27 and TRBJ2-7; D call uncertain. The V end was cut by 5 bases, the J end by 2 bases, with 19 bases between. This CDR3 contains 16 residues. Germline V lookup: CDR1 MNHEY, CDR2 SMNVEV (reference sequence). The CDR3 here is CASSPHQAVAAYEQYF. Written as DNA, the CDR3 is TGTGCCAGCAGTCCCCACCAGGCCGTGGCGGCCTACGAGCAGTACTTC.

V is TRBV6-5 and J is TRBJ2-7, with D perhaps TRBD1 (5 bases). The ends were cut back, 5 bases at V and 7 bases at J, with 15 bases in the middle. Germline V CDR1 and CDR2: MNHEY, SVGAGI. The CDR3 is 13 residues long. CDR3 amino acids: CASSDEDTSEQYF. The CDR3 DNA reads TGTGCCAGCAGTGACGAGGACACTTCTGAGCAGTACTTC.

The chain links TRBV19 to TRBJ2-4; D not certain. Judging by the DNA end, TRBJ2-7 fits better; the J call may be wrong. This CDR3 has 14 residues. Germline V gene lookup returns CDR1 LNHDA and CDR2 SQIVND (reference sequence). The CDR3 sequence is CASSIEVGSYEQYF. Written as DNA, the CDR3 is TGTGCCAGTAGTATAGAGGTAGGATCCTACGAGCAGTACTTC.

This clonotype appeared a few times. The chain joins TRBV18 to TRBJ2-5; maybe TRBD1 (5 bases). V was pared by 0 bases and J by 6 bases, with 11 bases between. Germline CDR1 and CDR2: KGHSH and LQKENI. The CDR3 runs 14 residues. In DNA, the CDR3 is TGTGCCAGCTCACCACCGCCAGGGTCTCAGACCCAGTACTTC. Translating gives CASSPPPGSQTQYF.

About this clonotype itself: Given a much more abundant clone one base away, this may be a read error. V is TRBV6-5 and J is TRBJ2-4, with D perhaps matching TRBD1 (5 bases). The end of the DNA aligns better with TRBJ2-7, so the J call may be wrong. CDR1 MNHEY and CDR2 SVGAGI come from the germline V gene. This CDR3 spans 15 amino acids. DNA of the CDR3: TGTGCCAGCAGTTACTCGAGAGCAGGGTCGGACGAGCAGTACTTC. This codes for CASSYSRAGSDEQYF.